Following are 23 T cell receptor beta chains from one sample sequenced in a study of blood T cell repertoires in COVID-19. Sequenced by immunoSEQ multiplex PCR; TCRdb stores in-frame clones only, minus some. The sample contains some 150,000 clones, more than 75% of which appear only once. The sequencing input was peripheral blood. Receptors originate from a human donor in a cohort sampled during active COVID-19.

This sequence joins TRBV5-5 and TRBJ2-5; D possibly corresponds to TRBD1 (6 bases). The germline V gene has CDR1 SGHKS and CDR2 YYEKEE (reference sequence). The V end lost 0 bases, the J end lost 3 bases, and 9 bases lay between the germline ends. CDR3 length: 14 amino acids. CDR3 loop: CASSLEPGEETQYF. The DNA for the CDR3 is TGTGCCAGCAGCTTGGAGCCAGGGGAAGAGACCCAGTACTTC.

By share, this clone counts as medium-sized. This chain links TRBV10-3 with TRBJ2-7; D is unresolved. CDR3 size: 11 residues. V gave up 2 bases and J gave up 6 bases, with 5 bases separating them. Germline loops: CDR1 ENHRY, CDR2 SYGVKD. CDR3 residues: CAISERSEQYF. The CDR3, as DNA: TGTGCCATCAGTGAGCGGAGCGAGCAGTACTTC.

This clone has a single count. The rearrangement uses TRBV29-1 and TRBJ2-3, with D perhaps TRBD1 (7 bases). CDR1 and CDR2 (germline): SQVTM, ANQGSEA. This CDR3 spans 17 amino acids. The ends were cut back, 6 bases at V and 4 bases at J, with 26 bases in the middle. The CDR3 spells CSVLGTTGAGGPDTQYF. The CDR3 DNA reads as TGCAGCGTCCTGGGAACCACAGGGGCCGGGGGTCCAGATACGCAGTATTTT.

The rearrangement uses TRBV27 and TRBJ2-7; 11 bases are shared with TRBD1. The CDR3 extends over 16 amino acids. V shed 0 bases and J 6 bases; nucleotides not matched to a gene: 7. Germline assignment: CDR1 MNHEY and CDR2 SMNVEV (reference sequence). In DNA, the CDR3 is TGTGCCAGCAGTTTATCCTACACCGGGACAGGGGGCGAGCAGTACTTC. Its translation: CASSLSYTGTGGEQYF.

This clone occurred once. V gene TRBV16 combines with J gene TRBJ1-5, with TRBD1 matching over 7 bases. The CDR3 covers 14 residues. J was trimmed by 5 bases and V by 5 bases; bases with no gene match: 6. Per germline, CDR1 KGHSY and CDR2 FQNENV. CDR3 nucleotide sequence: TGTGCCAGCAGCTTTCGACAGGGAGATCAGCCCCAGCATTTT. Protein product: CASSFRQGDQPQHF.

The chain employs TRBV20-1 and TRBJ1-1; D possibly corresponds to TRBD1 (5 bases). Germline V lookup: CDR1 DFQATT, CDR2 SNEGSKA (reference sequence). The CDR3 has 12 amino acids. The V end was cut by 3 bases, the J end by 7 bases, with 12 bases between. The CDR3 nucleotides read TGCAGTGCTAGTTGGGGGGGGTTTGAAGCTTTCTTT. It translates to CSASWGGFEAFF.

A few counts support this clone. The CDR3 DNA is TGTGCCAGCTCACCCTCCGGGACGGGAGGAGACGAGCAGTACTTC. It specifies CASSPSGTGGDEQYF. The chain combines TRBV18 with TRBJ2-7; 7 nucleotides line up with TRBD2. This CDR3 has 15 residues. Per the germline V gene, CDR1 is KGHSH and CDR2 is LQKENI. The ends lost 3 bases at V and 5 bases at J; junction bases unmatched: 10.

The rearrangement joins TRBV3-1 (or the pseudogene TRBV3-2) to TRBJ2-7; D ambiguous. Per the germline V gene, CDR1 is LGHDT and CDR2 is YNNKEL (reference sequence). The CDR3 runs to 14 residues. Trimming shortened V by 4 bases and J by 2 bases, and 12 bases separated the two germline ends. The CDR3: CASSLDKPPYEQYF. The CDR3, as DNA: TGTGCCAGCAGCCTCGACAAACCGCCCTACGAGCAGTACTTC.

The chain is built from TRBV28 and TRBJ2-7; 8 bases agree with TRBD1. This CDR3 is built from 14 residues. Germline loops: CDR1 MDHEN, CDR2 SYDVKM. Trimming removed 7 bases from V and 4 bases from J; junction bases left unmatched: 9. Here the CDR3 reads CASTGGSSLYEQYF. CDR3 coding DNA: TGTGCCAGCACAGGGGGCAGTAGTTTGTACGAGCAGTACTTC.

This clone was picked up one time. The CDR3 spells CATTIRGQDGYTF. DNA for the CDR3: TGTGCCACCACCATCCGAGGGCAAGACGGCTACACCTTC. The chain uses TRBV24-1 and TRBJ1-2; D unresolved. With 8 bases removed from V and 8 bases from J, the gap between germline ends came to 17 bases. The CDR3 has 13 residues. Germline V CDR1 and CDR2: KGHDR, SFDVKD.

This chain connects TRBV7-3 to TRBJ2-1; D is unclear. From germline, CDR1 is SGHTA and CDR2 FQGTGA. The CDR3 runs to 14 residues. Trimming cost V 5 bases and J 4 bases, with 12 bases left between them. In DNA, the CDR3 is TGTGCCAGCAGCCCGGGTTGGGTATACAATGAGCAGTTCTTC. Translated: CASSPGWVYNEQFF. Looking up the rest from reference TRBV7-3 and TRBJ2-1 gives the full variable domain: GAGVSQTPSNKVTEKGKYVELRCDPISGHTALYWYRQSLGQGPEFLIYFQGTGAADDSGLPNDRFFAVRPEGSVSTLKIQRTERGDSAVYLCASSPGWVYNEQFFGPGTRLTVL.

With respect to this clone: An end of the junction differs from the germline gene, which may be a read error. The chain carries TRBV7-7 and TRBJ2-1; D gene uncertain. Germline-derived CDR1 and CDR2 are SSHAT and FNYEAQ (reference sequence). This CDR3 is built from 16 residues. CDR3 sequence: CASSPAAEANYNEQFF. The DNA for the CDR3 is TGTGCTAGCAGCCCTGCGGCCGAGGCCAACTACAATGAGCAGTTCTTC.

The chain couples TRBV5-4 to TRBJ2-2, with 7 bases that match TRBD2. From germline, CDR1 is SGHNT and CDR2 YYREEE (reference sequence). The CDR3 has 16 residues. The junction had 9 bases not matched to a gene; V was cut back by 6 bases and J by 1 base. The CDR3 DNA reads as TGTGCCAGCACCCCGGGGGGAGGGCAGAACACCGGGGAGCTGTTTTTT. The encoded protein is CASTPGGGQNTGELFF. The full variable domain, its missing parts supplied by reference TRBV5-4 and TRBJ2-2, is ETGVTQSPTHLIKTRGQQVTLRCSSQSGHNTVSWYQQALGQGPQFIFQYYREEENGRGNFPPRFSGLQFPNYSSELNVNALELDDSALYLCASTPGGGQNTGELFFGEGSRLTVL.

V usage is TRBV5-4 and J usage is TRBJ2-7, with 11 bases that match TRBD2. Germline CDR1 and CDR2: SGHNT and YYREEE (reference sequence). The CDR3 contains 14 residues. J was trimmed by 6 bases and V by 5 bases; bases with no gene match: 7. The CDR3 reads CASSPIAGGREQYF. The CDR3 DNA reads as TGTGCCAGCAGTCCTATAGCGGGAGGGCGCGAGCAGTACTTC.

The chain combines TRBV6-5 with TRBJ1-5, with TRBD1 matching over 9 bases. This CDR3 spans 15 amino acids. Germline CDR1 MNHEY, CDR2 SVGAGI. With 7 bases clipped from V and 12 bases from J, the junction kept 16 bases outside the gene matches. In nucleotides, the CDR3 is TGTGCCAGCACCTTCAGCCGGGACAGGGTGTGGTTCCAGCATTTT. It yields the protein CASTFSRDRVWFQHF.

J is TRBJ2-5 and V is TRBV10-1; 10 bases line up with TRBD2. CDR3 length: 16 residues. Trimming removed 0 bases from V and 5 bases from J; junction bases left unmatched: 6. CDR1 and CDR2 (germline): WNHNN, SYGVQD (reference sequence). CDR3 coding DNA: TGCGCCAGCAGTGAGTCGGTAACTAGCGGGATGGAGACCCAGTACTTC. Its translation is CASSESVTSGMETQYF.

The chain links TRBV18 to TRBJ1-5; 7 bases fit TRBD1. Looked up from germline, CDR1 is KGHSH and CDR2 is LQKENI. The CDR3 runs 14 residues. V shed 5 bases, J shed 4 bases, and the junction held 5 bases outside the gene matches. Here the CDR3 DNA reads TGTGCCAGCTCAGTCGGCAGGGGGAATCAGCCCCAGCATTTT. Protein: CASSVGRGNQPQHF.

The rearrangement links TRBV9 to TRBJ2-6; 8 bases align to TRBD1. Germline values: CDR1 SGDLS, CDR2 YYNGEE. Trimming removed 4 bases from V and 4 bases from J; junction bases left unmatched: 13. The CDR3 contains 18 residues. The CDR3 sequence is CASSSRPGGAQGANVLTF. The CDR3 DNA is TGTGCCAGCAGCTCTAGACCAGGGGGCGCACAAGGGGCCAACGTCCTGACTTTC.

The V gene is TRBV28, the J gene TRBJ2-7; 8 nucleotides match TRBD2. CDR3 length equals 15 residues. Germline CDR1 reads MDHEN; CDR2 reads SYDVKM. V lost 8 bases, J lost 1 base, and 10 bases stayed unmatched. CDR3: CASGGRAGVSYEQYF. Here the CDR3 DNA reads TGTGCCAGCGGGGGGAGAGCGGGAGTTTCCTACGAGCAGTACTTC.

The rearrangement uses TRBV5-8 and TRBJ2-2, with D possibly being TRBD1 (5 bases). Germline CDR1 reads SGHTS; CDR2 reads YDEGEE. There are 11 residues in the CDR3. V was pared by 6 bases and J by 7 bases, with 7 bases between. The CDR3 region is CASKGFGELFF. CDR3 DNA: TGTGCCAGCAAGGGGTTCGGGGAGCTGTTTTTT. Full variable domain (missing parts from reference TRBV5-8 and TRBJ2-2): EAGVTQSPTHLIKTRGQQATLRCSPISGHTSVYWYQQALGLGLQFLLWYDEGEERNRGNFPPRFSGRQFPNYSSELNVNALELEDSALYLCASKGFGELFFGEGSRLTVL.

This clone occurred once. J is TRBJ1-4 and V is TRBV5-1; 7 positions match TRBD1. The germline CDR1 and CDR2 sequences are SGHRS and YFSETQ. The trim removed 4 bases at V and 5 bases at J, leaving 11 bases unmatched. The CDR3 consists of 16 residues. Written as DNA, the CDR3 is TGCGCCAGCAGCCTCTGGGATCGACAGGGCAATGAAAAACTGTTTTTT. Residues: CASSLWDRQGNEKLFF.

This CDR3 is CASSLRPGSGSHIPTDTQYF. The CDR3 DNA is TGTGCCAGCAGTTTACGACCGGGAAGCGGGAGTCACATCCCCACAGATACGCAGTATTTT. The chain combines TRBV27 with TRBJ2-3, with 8 bases that match TRBD2. Germline V gives CDR1 MNHEY, CDR2 SMNVEV (reference sequence). J gave up 2 bases and V 2 bases, and 18 bases lay outside the gene matches. The CDR3 extends over 20 amino acids.

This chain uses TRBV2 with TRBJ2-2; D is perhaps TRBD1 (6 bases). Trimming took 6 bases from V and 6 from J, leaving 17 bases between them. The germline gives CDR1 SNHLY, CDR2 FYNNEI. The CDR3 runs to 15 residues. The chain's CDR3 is CASRTIQGRAGELFF. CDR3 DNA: TGTGCCAGCAGGACTATACAGGGCCGGGCCGGGGAGCTGTTTTTT.